This TCR beta chain was profiled in a study of T cell responses to AZD1222 COVID-19 vaccine. Overall study context: Second-dose intervals near 4 or 12 weeks were combined.

Concerning this clone: Its antigen remains unidentified.

Sequencing was performed with immunoSEQ multiplex PCR; in TCRdb, only in-frame clones are kept and a portion is missing. The table shows 95,000 to 100,000 clones, with roughly 90% occurring only once. The CDR3 has 13 residues. Germline V gene sequence: CDR1 LNHDA, CDR2 SQIVND (reference sequence). Trimming stripped 1 base from V and 6 bases from J, with 10 bases between. Study-wide results and limits: Regions left unmutated in variants are reportedly the target of nearly half of spike-specific TCRs. Just a handful of people given AZD1222 tested seropositive at baseline. Without day 14 samples, only post-peak T cell repertoires were studied.

This specimen was peripheral blood, taken on day 0 of AZD1222 vaccination. The chain joins TRBV19 to TRBJ2-7; maybe TRBD1 (6 bases). The receptor was isolated from an adult in good health. For the CDR3, the DNA is TGTGCCAGTAGTATAGCTTACAGGGTCGAGCAGTACTTC. Protein: CASSIAYRVEQYF.